The 10 T cell receptor beta chains below were found in one sample sequenced in a study of blood T cell repertoires in COVID-19. Method: immunoSEQ multiplex PCR; TCRdb's copy keeps in-frame clones and lacks some. The repertoire includes around 26,000 clones, about 80% of them detected once, and about 1.8% sits in the top ten. The sample consisted of peripheral blood. These receptors all come from a man older than 75 with active or convalescent COVID-19.

V is TRBV5-4 and J is TRBJ2-2; TRBD1 is a possible D gene (6 bases). This CDR3 region has 16 residues. Looked up from germline, CDR1 is SGHNT and CDR2 is YYREEE (reference sequence). Trimming cost V 5 bases and J 4 bases, with 18 bases left between them. Here the CDR3 reads CASRRIAGAGTGELFF. The DNA for the CDR3 is TGTGCCAGCAGACGTATAGCAGGGGCCGGCACCGGGGAGCTGTTTTTT.

CDR3: CSASPGPPGNTIYF. DNA for the CDR3: TGCAGTGCTAGTCCGGGTCCCCCTGGAAACACCATATATTTT. The J gene is TRBJ1-3, the V gene TRBV20-1; no definite D call. Germline CDR1 and CDR2: DFQATT and SNEGSKA (reference sequence). Trimming shortened V by 3 bases and J by 2 bases, and 11 bases separated the two germline ends. The CDR3 is made up of 14 amino acids.

This clone appeared a few times. V is TRBV2 and J is TRBJ2-7; 8 nucleotides align to TRBD2. The V gene's germline CDR1 is SNHLY and CDR2 FYNNEI. There are 15 residues in the CDR3. The V and J ends lost 4 bases and 2 bases, in that order; junction bases with no gene match: 7. The CDR3 bases are TGTGCCAGCAGTGTGTTCGGGGGGGTAACCTACGAGCAGTACTTC. This codes for CASSVFGGVTYEQYF.

The gene calls are TRBV5-4 and TRBJ2-1; 11 bases map to TRBD2. The J segment lost 7 bases and the V segment lost 4 bases, leaving 13 bases of the junction unmatched. Germline V CDR1 and CDR2: SGHNT, YYREEE (reference sequence). The CDR3 runs 17 residues. The CDR3 sequence: CASSPGGSGRGANEQFF. DNA of the CDR3: TGTGCCAGCAGCCCGGGAGGTAGCGGGAGGGGTGCGAATGAGCAGTTCTTC.

This clone was seen more than once but under ten times. The chain has TRBV5-6 and TRBJ1-1, with 7 nucleotides matching TRBD1. The CDR3 consists of 16 residues. CDR1 and CDR2 from the germline V gene are SGHDT and YYEEEE. With V trimmed by 4 bases and J by 2 bases, 11 bases remained unmatched. The CDR3 protein is CASSHKLGTANTEAFF. CDR3 DNA: TGTGCCAGCAGCCATAAGTTAGGGACAGCCAACACTGAAGCTTTCTTT.

This clone was seen only once. Here the CDR3 DNA reads TGTGCCAGCAGCTTAGCTTTGGAGTCGCAGTATTTT. Amino acid sequence: CASSLALESQYF. V is TRBV7-2 and J is TRBJ2-3; D ambiguous. V shed 0 bases and J shed 10 bases, with 8 bases lying between them. The CDR3 sequence is 12 residues long. Per the germline V gene, CDR1 is SGHTA and CDR2 is FQGNSA. Filled out from reference TRBV7-2 and TRBJ2-3, the complete variable domain reads GAGVSQSPSNKVTEKGKDVELRCDPISGHTALYWYRQSLGQGLEFLIYFQGNSAPDKSGLPSDRFSAERTGGSVSTLTIQRTQQEDSAVYLCASSLALESQYFGPGTRLTVL.

The rearrangement uses TRBV5-1 and TRBJ1-2; maybe TRBD1 (6 bases). V was clipped by 5 bases and J by 4 bases, with 15 bases between them. The CDR3 is made up of 14 amino acids. CDR1 is SGHRS, CDR2 YFSETQ, per germline. CDR3 coding DNA: TGCGCCAGCAGTGGGACGGGACAAATCTATGGCTACACCTTC. It yields the protein CASSGTGQIYGYTF.

The J gene is TRBJ2-5, the V gene TRBV7-2; D perhaps matches TRBD2 (6 bases). Germline lookup yields CDR1 SGHTA and CDR2 FQGNSA. CDR3 size: 15 residues. The germline V and J ends were trimmed by 3 bases and 7 bases, with 18 bases remaining between them. The CDR3 sequence is CASSFAETGLWTQYF. CDR3 bases: TGTGCCAGCAGCTTTGCTGAAACGGGACTTTGGACCCAGTACTTC.

This CDR3 reads CASSSRDRGGYGYTF. The CDR3, as DNA: TGTGCCAGCAGTTCCCGCGACAGGGGCGGCTATGGCTACACCTTC. The gene calls are TRBV6-5 and TRBJ1-2; 8 nucleotides match TRBD1. The CDR3 is 15 residues long. CDR1 is MNHEY, CDR2 SVGAGI, per germline. The junction had 8 bases not matched to a gene; V was cut back by 4 bases and J by 4 bases.

This rearrangement joins TRBV3-1 (or the pseudogene TRBV3-2) to TRBJ1-5, with a tentative D call TRBD1 (5 bases). Trimming removed 3 bases from V and 5 bases from J, with 8 bases in between. The CDR3 consists of 13 residues. The germline V gene encodes CDR1 LGHDT and CDR2 YNNKEL (reference sequence). The CDR3 DNA follows: TGTGCCAGCAGCCAGTCCAGGGATCAGCCCCAGCATTTT. Encoded protein: CASSQSRDQPQHF.